The 15 T cell receptor beta chains given below trace back to one sample, sequenced in a study of shared clonotypes between healthy human individuals. The table came from immunoSEQ multiplex PCR; TCRdb's copy has only in-frame clones and leaves some out. Here the sample spans around 500,000 clones, over 65% being singletons. The sample comprised PBMCs. All receptors come from a woman in her thirties or forties in good health. Some clones in this sample may be carry-over from other donors' samples.

The chain links TRBV19 to TRBJ2-3, with TRBD2 identical over 7 bases. The length of the CDR3 is 14 residues. The J segment lost 6 bases and the V segment lost 1 base, leaving 4 bases of the junction unmatched. The germline gives CDR1 LNHDA, CDR2 SQIVND (reference sequence). The CDR3 region has the DNA TGTGCCAGTAGTATAGGGGCGGGAGAGGATACGCAGTATTTT. Protein product: CASSIGAGEDTQYF.

The chain couples TRBV28 to TRBJ1-2; D uncertain. There are 12 residues in the CDR3. CDR1 and CDR2 (germline): MDHEN, SYDVKM. The V and J ends lost 6 bases and 4 bases respectively, with 9 bases between them. The CDR3 nucleotides read TGTGCCAGCAGCCCCGAACTCTATGGCTACACCTTC. As protein: CASSPELYGYTF.

The chain has TRBV5-4 and TRBJ2-1; 8 positions match TRBD1. Unmatched junction bases numbered 15, after V lost 4 bases and J lost 6 bases. Germline V gene sequence: CDR1 SGHNT, CDR2 YYREEE (reference sequence). CDR3 length equals 17 residues. The CDR3 DNA reads TGTGCCAGCAGCGTACGAGTGGGACAGGTATCATCCAATGAGCAGTTCTTC. This sequence encodes CASSVRVGQVSSNEQFF.

The CDR3 is CATSRRDRPTNEKLFF. In DNA, the CDR3 is TGTGCCACCAGCAGGCGGGACAGACCCACTAATGAAAAACTGTTTTTT. This rearrangement joins TRBV15 to TRBJ1-4; 7 bases align to TRBD1. Germline loops: CDR1 LNHNV, CDR2 YYDKDF (reference sequence). The CDR3 runs to 16 residues. Trimming took 3 bases from V and 2 from J; bases not matched to a gene: 6.

This chain joins TRBV10-3 and TRBJ2-7, with 10 bases aligning to TRBD1. The CDR3 is 16 amino acids. Looked up from germline, CDR1 is ENHRY and CDR2 is SYGVKD. The V and J ends lost 6 bases and 3 bases, in that order; junction bases with no gene match: 11. DNA for the CDR3: TGTGCCATCAGCGACCCATTCCGGGACAGGGGCTACGAGCAGTACTTC. It is translated as CAISDPFRDRGYEQYF.

The count of this clone is one. This chain links TRBV5-1 with TRBJ2-5; the D gene is possibly TRBD2 (5 bases). This CDR3 is 16 amino acids long. CDR1 and CDR2 (germline): SGHRS, YFSETQ. Trimming stripped 4 bases from V and 7 bases from J, with 23 bases between. CDR3 DNA sequence: TGCGCCAGCAGCCCCCTAGCAGCAGAGGGAATCGGGACCCAGTACTTC. Residues: CASSPLAAEGIGTQYF.

The chain carries TRBV28 and TRBJ2-7; D is unclear. Germline lookup yields CDR1 MDHEN and CDR2 SYDVKM. V lost 6 bases to trimming and J lost 5 bases, with 14 bases between them. The CDR3 runs 13 residues. The CDR3 DNA is TGTGCCAGCAGCCGCGCCTCCTTGGACGAGCAGTACTTC. Translation gives CASSRASLDEQYF.

The chain carries TRBV7-9 and TRBJ2-7; 10 bases match TRBD1. The CDR3 extends over 16 amino acids. Germline CDR1 SEHNR, CDR2 FQNEAQ (reference sequence). With V trimmed by 5 bases and J by 4 bases, 11 bases remained unmatched. The CDR3 loop reads CASSVYPGQGRYEQYF. The CDR3 DNA reads as TGTGCCAGCAGCGTCTATCCGGGACAGGGGAGGTACGAGCAGTACTTC.

This clone has more than one count but fewer than ten. The chain has TRBV23-1 and TRBJ1-5; 9 bases match TRBD1. TRBV23-1 carries the ORF label, with uncertain function. The CDR3 contains 17 residues. J gave up 7 bases and V 2 bases, and 12 bases lay outside the gene matches. This CDR3 reads CASSQSGGQGAEQPQHF. CDR3 coding DNA: TGCGCCAGCAGTCAAAGCGGGGGACAGGGCGCCGAACAGCCCCAGCATTTT.

The chain has TRBV19 and TRBJ1-1; possibly TRBD1 for D (5 bases). Germline V lookup: CDR1 LNHDA, CDR2 SQIVND (reference sequence). With 6 bases removed from V and 1 base from J, the gap between germline ends came to 15 bases. The CDR3 has 15 residues. CDR3 in DNA: TGTGCCAGTAGGACCATCGACGACAGGAACACTGAAGCTTTCTTT. Amino acids: CASRTIDDRNTEAFF.

V usage is TRBV2 and J usage is TRBJ2-1; 14 positions agree with TRBD2. From germline, CDR1 is SNHLY and CDR2 FYNNEI. V shed 8 bases and J 9 bases; nucleotides not matched to a gene: 9. The CDR3 consists of 15 residues. DNA for the CDR3: TGTGCCAGCTCCCGACTAGCGGGAGGGTTTGGTGAGCAGTTCTTC. This encodes CASSRLAGGFGEQFF.

The J gene is TRBJ2-7, the V gene TRBV7-9; D is perhaps TRBD1 or TRBD2 (5 bases each). The CDR3 is 15 amino acids. CDR1 and CDR2 from the germline V gene are SEHNR and FQNEAQ (reference sequence). The germline V and J ends were trimmed by 3 bases and 1 base, with 13 bases remaining between them. CDR3 in DNA: TGTGCCAGCAGCTTGATGGGGCGGGTATCCTACGAGCAGTACTTC. It codes for CASSLMGRVSYEQYF. Variable domain in full (rest from reference TRBV7-9 and TRBJ2-7): DTGVSQNPRHKITKRGQNVTFRCDPISEHNRLYWYRQTLGQGPEFLTYFQNEAQLEKSRLLSDRFSAERPKGSFSTLEIQRTEQGDSAMYLCASSLMGRVSYEQYFGPGTRLTVT.

This chain connects TRBV28 to TRBJ1-1; D uncertain. CDR3 length equals 14 residues. Trimming removed 8 bases at V and 3 bases at J, with 16 bases between. Germline V gene lookup returns CDR1 MDHEN and CDR2 SYDVKM. The CDR3 is CASCNRHVDTEAFF. The CDR3 nucleotides read TGTGCCAGCTGCAACCGACACGTCGACACTGAAGCTTTCTTT.

The rearrangement joins TRBV2 to TRBJ1-5, with a possible D match to TRBD1 (5 bases). V lost 1 base and J lost 4, with 11 bases in between. The V gene's germline CDR1 is SNHLY and CDR2 FYNNEI. The CDR3 runs to 15 residues. The CDR3 DNA reads TGTGCCAGCAGTGAAGAACAGGCCGATAATCAGCCCCAGCATTTT. Translation gives CASSEEQADNQPQHF. The complete variable domain, with remaining parts taken from reference TRBV2 and TRBJ1-5, reads EPEVTQTPSHQVTQMGQEVILRCVPISNHLYFYWYRQILGQKVEFLVSFYNNEISEKSEIFDDQFSVERPDGSNFTLKIRSTKLEDSAMYFCASSEEQADNQPQHFGDGTRLSIL.

V is TRBV7-2 and J is TRBJ1-2; possible D gene TRBD1, 5 bases. This CDR3 contains 17 residues. The V end lost 3 bases, the J end lost 1 base, and 18 bases lay between the germline ends. CDR1 is SGHTA, CDR2 FQGNSA, per germline. CDR3 coding DNA: TGTGCCAGCAGCTTTGCGACAGCAACAGGAGGTAACTATGGCTACACCTTC. This sequence encodes CASSFATATGGNYGYTF. Variable domain in full (rest from reference TRBV7-2 and TRBJ1-2): GAGVSQSPSNKVTEKGKDVELRCDPISGHTALYWYRQSLGQGLEFLIYFQGNSAPDKSGLPSDRFSAERTGGSVSTLTIQRTQQEDSAVYLCASSFATATGGNYGYTFGSGTRLTVV.